A single sample gave rise to the 5 T cell receptor beta chains below, sequenced in a study of tumor-infiltrating lymphocytes in oesophageal squamous cell carcinoma (dated by TCRdb to the mid-2010s). The library was generated by PCR. The sequencer listed for this sample is Illumina HiSeq 2000. Using fastp trimming at Q25 and MiXCR clonotype assembly, TCRdb reanalyzed the public sequencing data and kept in-frame beta chains. All rows with the same CDR3 protein become a single entry with the most common DNA and genes. The sample table holds 18,000 or so distinct CDR3 sequences, of which about 43% were seen once. The ten biggest clones cover 13% of the sample. Sequences were obtained from normal esophageal tissue next to the tumor. Receptor source: a male donor with esophageal squamous cell carcinoma.

Concerning this clonotype: One junction end does not reproduce the germline sequence, and a read error may be involved. The chain couples TRBV7-8 to TRBJ2-5, with TRBD2 matching over 9 bases. In germline, CDR1 is SGHVS, CDR2 FQNEAQ. The CDR3 consists of 14 residues. The CDR3 coding sequence is TGTGCCAGCACCTTAGCGGGGGATCGAGAGACCCAGTACTTC. This gives the protein CASTLAGDRETQYF.

This clonotype was picked up a small number of times. The gene calls are TRBV13 and TRBJ2-1, with a possible D match to TRBD2 (5 bases). V gave up 3 bases and J gave up 7 bases, with 10 bases separating them. The germline gives CDR1 PRHDT, CDR2 FYEKMQ (reference sequence). This CDR3 has 13 residues. CDR3 protein: CASSFGAVNEQFF. DNA of the CDR3: TGTGCCAGCAGCTTTGGAGCGGTTAATGAGCAGTTCTTC.

This clonotype came up many times. V and J are TRBV6-1 and TRBJ1-1; TRBD1 is a possible D gene (5 bases). Germline V CDR1 and CDR2: MNHNS, SASEGT. This CDR3 comprises 15 residues. Trimming took off 4 bases at V and 4 bases at J, with 16 bases between the two ends. This CDR3 is CASSVLQGGGTEAFF. The DNA for the CDR3 is TGTGCCAGCAGTGTATTGCAGGGTGGAGGCACTGAAGCTTTCTTT.

This clonotype was observed once. This CDR3 fails to terminate in the conserved phenylalanine or tryptophan, so it likely reflects a read error. The limits of the CDR3 on the DNA are not certain, so only TCRdb's listed CDR3 is given. The chain uses TRBV7-9 and TRBJ1-1; the DNA was not used to check the table's D call, TRBD1. 20 amino acids form the CDR3, both terminal residues included. The germline V gene has CDR1 SEHNR and CDR2 FQNEAQ (reference sequence). CDR3 protein: CASSEPHGDRHLGTSSTSGQ.

Concerning this clonotype itself: A read error is likely, as this CDR3 ends without the conserved phenylalanine or tryptophan. The DNA is omitted, as the CDR3 cannot be located on it reliably, and the CDR3 follows TCRdb's listing. The V call is TRBV27, the J call TRBJ2-3; no check of the table's D call, TRBD1, against the DNA was made. The CDR3 is 17 residues long, counting both termini. Germline V lookup: CDR1 MNHEY, CDR2 SMNVEV (reference sequence). The CDR3 is CASSLSGSPYNEQFFGP.